The 17 T cell receptor beta chains in this list originate from one sample, sequenced in a study of shared clonotypes between healthy human individuals. Clones were read by immunoSEQ multiplex PCR, and TCRdb kept only the in-frame ones, dropping some. Of 550,000 to 700,000 clones listed, approximately 73% are singletons. Sequencing was performed on memory CD4+ T cells sorted from blood. Subset of the sample: CD45RA-negative fraction. The receptors stem from a woman aged 25-40 years in good health.

The CDR3 spells CASSLTGTSSSRETQYF. DNA of the CDR3: TGTGCCAGCAGTTTAACCGGGACATCTAGTAGTAGAGAGACCCAGTACTTC. The chain carries TRBV28 and TRBJ2-5; maybe TRBD1 (6 bases). Germline V lookup: CDR1 MDHEN, CDR2 SYDVKM. The CDR3 loop spans 17 amino acids. Trimming cost V 2 bases and J 4 bases, with 20 bases left between them.

Remarks on this clone: This same CDR3 is encoded by further DNA sequences in the sample. CDR3 residues: CATGLAGGDEQFF. CDR3 in DNA: TGTGCCACCGGACTAGCGGGAGGGGATGAGCAGTTCTTC. The chain has TRBV19 and TRBJ2-1; TRBD2 matches 15 bases. This CDR3 comprises 13 residues. The germline V gene has CDR1 LNHDA and CDR2 SQIVND (reference sequence). The V and J ends lost 10 bases and 8 bases, in that order; junction bases with no gene match: 3.

As to this clone: This clone may be a read error of a much larger clone one base away. The V and J genes are TRBV6-4 and TRBJ2-2; 8 positions match TRBD1. The CDR3 totals 13 residues. The V gene's germline CDR1 is MRHNA and CDR2 SNTAGT. The trim removed 6 bases at V and 3 bases at J, leaving 0 bases unmatched. CDR3 sequence: CASRDRDTGELFF. In nucleotides, the CDR3 is TGTGCCAGCAGGGACAGGGACACCGGGGAGCTGTTTTTT.

V and J are TRBV28 and TRBJ2-1; TRBD2 matches at 10 bases. The CDR3 length is 16 residues. Germline lookup yields CDR1 MDHEN and CDR2 SYDVKM. Trimming removed 6 bases from V and 5 bases from J; junction bases left unmatched: 10. CDR3 nucleotide sequence: TGTGCCAGCAGACGCGGACTAGCGGAAGTACACAATGAGCAGTTCTTC. This sequence encodes CASRRGLAEVHNEQFF.

Turning to this clone: Other DNA sequences in this specimen translate into the identical CDR3. The chain recombines TRBV20-1 with TRBJ2-7, with D unclear. In germline, CDR1 is DFQATT, CDR2 SNEGSKA (reference sequence). The V and J ends lost 1 base and 4 bases respectively, with 5 bases between them. This CDR3 region has 11 residues. CDR3 in amino acids: CSARAGYEQYF. In DNA form, the CDR3 reads TGCAGTGCTAGAGCCGGGTACGAGCAGTACTTC.

The sample holds a few counts of this clone. The gene calls are TRBV5-6 and TRBJ2-1; no definite D call. Germline CDR1 is SGHDT and CDR2 is YYEEEE. Trimming cost V 2 bases and J 1 base, with 4 bases left between them. The CDR3 has 13 residues. The DNA of the CDR3 is TGTGCCAGCAGCTTTTATTCCTACAATGAGCAGTTCTTC. Translation: CASSFYSYNEQFF.

The rearrangement joins TRBV6-1 to TRBJ1-3; 8 bases line up with TRBD1. The ends lost 1 base at V and 8 bases at J; junction bases unmatched: 7. Germline V gene sequence: CDR1 MNHNS, CDR2 SASEGT. The CDR3 loop spans 15 amino acids. CDR3 sequence reads: CASSEGGQAYYTIYF. As DNA, the CDR3 is TGTGCCAGCAGTGAAGGGGGACAGGCGTACTACACCATATATTTT.

The V gene is TRBV30, the J gene TRBJ2-7; TRBD2 might be the D (6 bases). The V end was cut by 1 base, the J end by 5 bases, with 12 bases between. Germline V lookup: CDR1 GTSNPN, CDR2 SVGIG (reference sequence). The CDR3 length is 13 residues. The DNA of the CDR3 is TGTGCCTGGAGTGGGGCGGGAAGCCACGAGCAGTACTTC. Protein product: CAWSGAGSHEQYF.

With regard to this clone: A read error is likely here: a far larger clone is one base away. The sample has other DNA sequences that encode this CDR3 too. The chain couples TRBV7-9 to TRBJ1-1, with 8 bases that match TRBD1. Trimming at V came to 5 bases and at J to 3 bases, leaving 2 bases not matched to a gene. CDR1 and CDR2 (germline): SEHNR, FQNEAQ (reference sequence). The CDR3 loop spans 13 amino acids. The CDR3 sequence: CASSLQGDTEAFF. CDR3 bases: TGTGCCAGCAGCCTACAGGGGGACACTGAAGCTTTCTTT.

This rearrangement joins TRBV28 to TRBJ1-5, with 9 bases identical to TRBD1. V lost 6 bases to trimming and J lost 3 bases; unmatched junction nucleotides: 6. CDR3 length: 15 residues. Germline V gene lookup returns CDR1 MDHEN and CDR2 SYDVKM. CDR3 residues: CASRDRDRVNQPQHF. CDR3 in DNA: TGTGCCAGCAGGGACCGGGACAGGGTCAATCAGCCCCAGCATTTT.

The J gene is TRBJ2-7, the V gene TRBV6-5; TRBD2 matches 10 bases. CDR1 and CDR2 (germline): MNHEY, SVGAGI. The CDR3 extends over 14 amino acids. Germline trimming cut 2 bases from V and 5 bases from J; bases unmatched to any gene: 3. CDR3 DNA: TGTGCCAGCAGTTACCAGCGGGAGGGCAACGAGCAGTACTTC. It encodes CASSYQREGNEQYF.

J is TRBJ2-7 and V is TRBV27, with 8 bases identical to TRBD1. Germline V gene lookup returns CDR1 MNHEY and CDR2 SMNVEV (reference sequence). The CDR3 has 15 residues. V trimming: 3 bases; J trimming: 6 bases; junction bases outside the gene matches: 10. The CDR3 coding sequence is TGTGCCAGCAGTTTTTCTCCTCACGACAGGGGCGAGCAGTACTTC. Translation gives CASSFSPHDRGEQYF.

The chain employs TRBV30 and TRBJ1-2, with 9 bases fitting TRBD1. V gave up 0 bases and J gave up 6 bases; unmatched junction bases: 5. CDR3 length: 14 residues. Per germline, CDR1 GTSNPN and CDR2 SVGIG (reference sequence). CDR3 coding DNA: TGTGCCTGGAGTGTTACAGGGGGCAATGATGGCTACACCTTC. Encoded protein: CAWSVTGGNDGYTF.

This chain joins TRBV27 and TRBJ1-4; 7 bases fit TRBD1. The CDR3 totals 15 residues. V lost 4 bases to trimming and J lost 8 bases; unmatched junction nucleotides: 10. The germline gives CDR1 MNHEY, CDR2 SMNVEV (reference sequence). The CDR3 reads CASSSLGGGEEKLFF. In nucleotides, the CDR3 is TGTGCCAGCAGTTCCCTAGGGGGCGGAGAAGAAAAACTGTTTTTT.

This chain links TRBV6-6 with TRBJ1-1; D possibly corresponds to TRBD1 (6 bases). V was cut by 5 bases and J by 4 bases, with 14 bases left in between. The CDR3 length is 14 residues. Germline V lookup: CDR1 MNHNY, CDR2 SVGAGI (reference sequence). The CDR3 reads CASSPRLDSTEAFF. The CDR3 DNA reads as TGTGCCAGCAGTCCACGACTGGACAGCACTGAAGCTTTCTTT.

The chain uses TRBV28 and TRBJ2-2; D is undetermined. Germline V gene lookup returns CDR1 MDHEN and CDR2 SYDVKM. Trimming removed 1 base from V and 11 bases from J, with 8 bases in between. This CDR3 region has 12 residues. The CDR3 protein is CASSLLGTELFF. CDR3 coding DNA: TGTGCCAGCAGTTTATTAGGCACCGAGCTGTTTTTT.

The J gene is TRBJ2-3, the V gene TRBV7-2, with D possibly being TRBD1 or TRBD2 (6 bases each). CDR1 SGHTA and CDR2 FQGNSA come from the germline V gene. Between the trimmed V and J ends, which lost 2 bases and 1 base, there was a span of 10 bases. The CDR3 is made up of 15 amino acids. This chain's CDR3 is CASSLSRGGTDTQYF. The CDR3 nucleotides are TGTGCCAGCAGCTTATCGAGGGGGGGCACAGATACGCAGTATTTT.